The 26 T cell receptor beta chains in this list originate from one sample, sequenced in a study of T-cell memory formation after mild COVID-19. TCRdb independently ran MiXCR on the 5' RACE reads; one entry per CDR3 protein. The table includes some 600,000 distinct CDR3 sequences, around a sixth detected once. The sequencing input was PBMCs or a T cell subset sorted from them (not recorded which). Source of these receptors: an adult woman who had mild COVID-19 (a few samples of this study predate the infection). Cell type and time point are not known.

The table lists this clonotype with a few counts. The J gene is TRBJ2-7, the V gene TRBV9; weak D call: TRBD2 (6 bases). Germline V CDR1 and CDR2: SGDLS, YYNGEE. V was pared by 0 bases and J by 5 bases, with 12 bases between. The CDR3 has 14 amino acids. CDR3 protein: CASSVGSLANEQYF. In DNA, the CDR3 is TGTGCCAGCAGCGTAGGCTCGCTAGCGAACGAGCAGTACTTC.

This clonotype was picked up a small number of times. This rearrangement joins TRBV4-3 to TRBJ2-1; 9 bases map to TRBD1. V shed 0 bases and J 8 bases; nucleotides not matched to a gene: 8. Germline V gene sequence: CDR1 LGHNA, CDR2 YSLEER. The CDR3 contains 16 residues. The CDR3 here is CASSQEIRDRGYEQFF. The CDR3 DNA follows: TGCGCCAGCAGCCAAGAGATTCGCGACAGGGGGTATGAGCAGTTCTTC.

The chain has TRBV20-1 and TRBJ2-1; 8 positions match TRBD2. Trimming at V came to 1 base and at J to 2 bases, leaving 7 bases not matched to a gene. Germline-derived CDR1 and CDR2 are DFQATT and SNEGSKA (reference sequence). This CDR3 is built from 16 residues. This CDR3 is CSARVFGGGTYNEQFF. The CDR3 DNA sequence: TGCAGTGCTAGAGTATTCGGGGGGGGCACCTACAATGAGCAGTTCTTC.

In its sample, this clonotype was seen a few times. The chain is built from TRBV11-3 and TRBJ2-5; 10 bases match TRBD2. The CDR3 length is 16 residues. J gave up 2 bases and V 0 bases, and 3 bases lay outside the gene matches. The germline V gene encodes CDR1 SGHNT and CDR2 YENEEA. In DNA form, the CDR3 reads TGTGCCAGCAGCTTAGATGGGACTAGCGTTCAAGAGACCCAGTACTTC. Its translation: CASSLDGTSVQETQYF.

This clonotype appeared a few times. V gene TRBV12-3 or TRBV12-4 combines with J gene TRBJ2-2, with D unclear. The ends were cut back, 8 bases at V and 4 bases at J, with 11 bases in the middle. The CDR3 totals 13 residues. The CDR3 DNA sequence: TGTGCCAGCGCGGCCGTACGCACCGGGGAGCTGTTTTTT. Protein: CASAAVRTGELFF.

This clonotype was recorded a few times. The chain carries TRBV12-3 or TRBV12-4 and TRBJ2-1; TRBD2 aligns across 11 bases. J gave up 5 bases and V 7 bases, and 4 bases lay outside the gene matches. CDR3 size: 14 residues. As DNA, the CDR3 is TGTGCCAGCACCTTTAGCGGGGGGGACAATGAGCAGTTCTTC. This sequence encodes CASTFSGGDNEQFF.

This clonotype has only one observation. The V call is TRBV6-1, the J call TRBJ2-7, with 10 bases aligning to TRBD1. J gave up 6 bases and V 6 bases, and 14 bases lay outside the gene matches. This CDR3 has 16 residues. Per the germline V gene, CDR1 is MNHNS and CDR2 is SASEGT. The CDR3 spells CASSPTPGQGSGEQYF. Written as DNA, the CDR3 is TGTGCCAGCAGCCCTACGCCGGGACAGGGGTCCGGCGAGCAGTACTTC.

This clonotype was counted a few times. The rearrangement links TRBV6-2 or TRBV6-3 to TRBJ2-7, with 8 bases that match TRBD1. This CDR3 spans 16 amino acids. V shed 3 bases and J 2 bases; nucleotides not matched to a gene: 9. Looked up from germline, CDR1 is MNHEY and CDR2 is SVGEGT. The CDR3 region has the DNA TGTGCCAGCAGTTATCCGCCTGGACAGGGCGCCTACGAGCAGTACTTC. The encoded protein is CASSYPPGQGAYEQYF.

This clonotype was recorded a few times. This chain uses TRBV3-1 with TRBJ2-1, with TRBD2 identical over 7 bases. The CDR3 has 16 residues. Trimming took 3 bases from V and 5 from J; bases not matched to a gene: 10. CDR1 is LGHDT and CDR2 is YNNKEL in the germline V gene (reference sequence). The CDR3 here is CASSHRPGLTHNEQFF. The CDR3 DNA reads TGTGCCAGCAGCCACCGCCCGGGACTAACCCACAATGAGCAGTTCTTC.

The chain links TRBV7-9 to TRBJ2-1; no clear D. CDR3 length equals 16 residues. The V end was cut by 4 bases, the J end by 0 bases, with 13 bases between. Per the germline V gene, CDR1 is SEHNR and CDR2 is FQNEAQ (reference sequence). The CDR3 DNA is TGTGCCAGCAGCTCAGCTGGTGGAAGCTCCTACAATGAGCAGTTCTTC. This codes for CASSSAGGSSYNEQFF.

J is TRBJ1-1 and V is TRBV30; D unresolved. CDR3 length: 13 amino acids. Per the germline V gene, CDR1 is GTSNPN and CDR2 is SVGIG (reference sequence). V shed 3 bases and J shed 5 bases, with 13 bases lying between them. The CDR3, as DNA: TGTGCCTGGAGCCCTACGAGGACGACTGAAGCTTTCTTT. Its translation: CAWSPTRTTEAFF.

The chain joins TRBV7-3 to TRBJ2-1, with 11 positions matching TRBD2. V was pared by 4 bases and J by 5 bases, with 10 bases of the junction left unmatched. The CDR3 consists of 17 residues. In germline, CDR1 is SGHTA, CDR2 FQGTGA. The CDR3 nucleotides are TGTGCCAGCAGCTCGAATTTAGCGGGAGGGCCCCACAATGAGCAGTTCTTC. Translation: CASSSNLAGGPHNEQFF.

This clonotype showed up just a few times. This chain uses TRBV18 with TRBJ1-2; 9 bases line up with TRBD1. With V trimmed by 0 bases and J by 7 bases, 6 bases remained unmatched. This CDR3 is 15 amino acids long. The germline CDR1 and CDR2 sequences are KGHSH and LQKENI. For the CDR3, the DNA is TGTGCCAGCTCACCACCCGGACAGGGGCCCGGTGGCTACACCTTC. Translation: CASSPPGQGPGGYTF.

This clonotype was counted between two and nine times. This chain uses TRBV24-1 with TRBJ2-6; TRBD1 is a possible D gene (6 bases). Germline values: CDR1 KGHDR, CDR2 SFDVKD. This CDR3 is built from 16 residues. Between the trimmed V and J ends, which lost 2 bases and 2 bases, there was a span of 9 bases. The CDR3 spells CATSDYRVAGANVLTF. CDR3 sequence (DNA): TGTGCCACCAGTGATTACAGGGTAGCTGGGGCCAACGTCCTGACTTTC.

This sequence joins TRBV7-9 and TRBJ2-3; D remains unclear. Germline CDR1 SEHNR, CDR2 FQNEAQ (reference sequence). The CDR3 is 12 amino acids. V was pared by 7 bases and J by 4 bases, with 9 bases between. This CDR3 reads CASTPWADTQYF. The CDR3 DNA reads TGTGCCAGCACCCCGTGGGCAGATACGCAGTATTTT. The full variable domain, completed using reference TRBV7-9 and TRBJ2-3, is DTGVSQNPRHKITKRGQNVTFRCDPISEHNRLYWYRQTLGQGPEFLTYFQNEAQLEKSRLLSDRFSAERPKGSFSTLEIQRTEQGDSAMYLCASTPWADTQYFGPGTRLTVL.

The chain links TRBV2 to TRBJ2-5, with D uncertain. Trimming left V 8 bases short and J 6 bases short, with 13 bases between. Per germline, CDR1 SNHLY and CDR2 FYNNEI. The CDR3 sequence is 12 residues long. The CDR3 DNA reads TGTGCCAGCGCGCCAATCATAAAGACCCAGTACTTC. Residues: CASAPIIKTQYF. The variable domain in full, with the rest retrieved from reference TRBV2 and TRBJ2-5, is EPEVTQTPSHQVTQMGQEVILRCVPISNHLYFYWYRQILGQKVEFLVSFYNNEISEKSEIFDDQFSVERPDGSNFTLKIRSTKLEDSAMYFCASAPIIKTQYFGPGTRLLVL.

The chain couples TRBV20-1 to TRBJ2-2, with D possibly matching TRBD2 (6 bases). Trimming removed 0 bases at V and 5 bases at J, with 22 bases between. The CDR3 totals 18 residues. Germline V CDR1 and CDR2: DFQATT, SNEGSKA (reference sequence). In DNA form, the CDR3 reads TGCAGTGCTAGAGATCTTGCGTGGGCGGGACGAGGTACCGGGGAGCTGTTTTTT. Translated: CSARDLAWAGRGTGELFF.

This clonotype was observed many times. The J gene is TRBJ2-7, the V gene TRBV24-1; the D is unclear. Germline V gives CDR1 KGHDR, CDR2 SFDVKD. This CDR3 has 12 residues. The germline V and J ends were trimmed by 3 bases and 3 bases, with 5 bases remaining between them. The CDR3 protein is CATSDGDYEQYF. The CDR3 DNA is TGTGCCACCAGTGATGGGGACTACGAGCAGTACTTC.

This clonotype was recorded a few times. CDR3 amino acids: CSAGDRREKLFF. The CDR3 bases are TGCAGCGCTGGGGACAGAAGAGAAAAACTGTTTTTT. This rearrangement joins TRBV29-1 to TRBJ1-4; 7 nucleotides agree with TRBD1. CDR1 is SQVTM, CDR2 ANQGSEA, per germline. With 7 bases clipped from V and 8 bases from J, the junction kept 7 bases outside the gene matches. The CDR3 contains 12 residues.

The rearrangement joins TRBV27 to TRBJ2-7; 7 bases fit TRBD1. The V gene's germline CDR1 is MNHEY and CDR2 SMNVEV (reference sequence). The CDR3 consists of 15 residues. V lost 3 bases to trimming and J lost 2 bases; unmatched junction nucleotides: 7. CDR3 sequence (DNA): TGTGCCAGCAGTTTTGCGACAGGGTGGGCCTACGAGCAGTACTTC. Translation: CASSFATGWAYEQYF.

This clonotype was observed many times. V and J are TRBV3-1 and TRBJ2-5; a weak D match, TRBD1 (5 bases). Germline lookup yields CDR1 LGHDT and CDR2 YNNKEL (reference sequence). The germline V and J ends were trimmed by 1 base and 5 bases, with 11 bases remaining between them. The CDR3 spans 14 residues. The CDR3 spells CASSQGGAGETQYF. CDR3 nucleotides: TGTGCCAGCAGCCAAGGTGGGGCTGGGGAGACCCAGTACTTC.

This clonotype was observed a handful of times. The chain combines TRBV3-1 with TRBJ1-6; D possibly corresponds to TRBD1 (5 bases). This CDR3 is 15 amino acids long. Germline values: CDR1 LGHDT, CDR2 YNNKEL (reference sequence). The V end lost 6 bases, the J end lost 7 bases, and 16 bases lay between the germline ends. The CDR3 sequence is CASSYGGGRNSPLHF. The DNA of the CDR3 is TGTGCCAGCAGTTATGGCGGGGGTAGGAATTCACCCCTCCACTTT.

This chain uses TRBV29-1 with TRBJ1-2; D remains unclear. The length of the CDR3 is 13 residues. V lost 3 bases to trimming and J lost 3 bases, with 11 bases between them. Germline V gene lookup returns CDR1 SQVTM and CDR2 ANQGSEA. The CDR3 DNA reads TGCAGCGTTGATGGTGACGGCCACTATGGCTACACCTTC. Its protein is CSVDGDGHYGYTF.

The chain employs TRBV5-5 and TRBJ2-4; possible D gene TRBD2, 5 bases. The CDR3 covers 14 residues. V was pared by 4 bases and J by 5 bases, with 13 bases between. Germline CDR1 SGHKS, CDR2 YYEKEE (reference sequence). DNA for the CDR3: TGTGCCAGCAGCGCTGGAGGCTCCGAAAACATTCAGTACTTC. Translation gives CASSAGGSENIQYF. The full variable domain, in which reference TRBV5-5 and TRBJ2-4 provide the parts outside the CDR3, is DAGVTQSPTHLIKTRGQQVTLRCSPISGHKSVSWYQQVLGQGPQFIFQYYEKEERGRGNFPDRFSARQFPNYSSELNVNALLLGDSALYLCASSAGGSENIQYFGAGTRLSVL.

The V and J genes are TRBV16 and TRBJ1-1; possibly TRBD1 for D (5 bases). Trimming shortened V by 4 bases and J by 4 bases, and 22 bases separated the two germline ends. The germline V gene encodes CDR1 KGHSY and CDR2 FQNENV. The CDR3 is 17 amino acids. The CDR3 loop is CASSPPFEARGSTEAFF. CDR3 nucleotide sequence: TGTGCCAGCAGCCCCCCCTTCGAGGCCCGGGGGAGCACTGAAGCTTTCTTT.

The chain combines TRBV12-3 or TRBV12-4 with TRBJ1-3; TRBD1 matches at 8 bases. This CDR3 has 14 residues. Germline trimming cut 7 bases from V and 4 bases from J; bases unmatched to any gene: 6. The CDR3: CASIRTGTGNTIYF. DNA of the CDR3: TGTGCCAGCATCAGGACAGGGACAGGAAACACCATATATTTT.